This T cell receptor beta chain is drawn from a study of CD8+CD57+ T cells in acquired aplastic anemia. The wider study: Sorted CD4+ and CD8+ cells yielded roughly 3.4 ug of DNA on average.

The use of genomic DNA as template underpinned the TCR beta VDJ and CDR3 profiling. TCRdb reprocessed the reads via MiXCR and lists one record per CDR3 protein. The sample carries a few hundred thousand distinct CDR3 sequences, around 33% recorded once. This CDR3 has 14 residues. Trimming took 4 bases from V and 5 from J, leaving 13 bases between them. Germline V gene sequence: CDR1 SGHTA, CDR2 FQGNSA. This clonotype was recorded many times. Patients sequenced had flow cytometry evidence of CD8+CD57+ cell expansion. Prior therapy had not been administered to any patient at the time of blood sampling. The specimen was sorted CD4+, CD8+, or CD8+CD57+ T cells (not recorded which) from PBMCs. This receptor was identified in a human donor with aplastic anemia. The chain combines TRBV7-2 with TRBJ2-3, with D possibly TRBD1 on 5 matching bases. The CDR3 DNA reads TGTGCCAGCAGCTCATTACAGGTGCAAGATACGCAGTATTTT. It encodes CASSSLQVQDTQYF.